Reported below is one T cell receptor beta chain. Antigen unknown. Germline loops: CDR1 MNHNY, CDR2 SVGAGI (reference sequence). The CDR3 has 14 residues. The V end lost 5 bases, the J end lost 8 bases, and 16 bases lay between the germline ends. Produced via immunoSEQ multiplex PCR; TCRdb's table is partial and in-frame only. The table has roughly 390,000 clones, around nine tenths seen once. This sample stems from a study of Ad26.COV2.S vaccination and SARS-CoV-2 variants. Whole-study findings and limits: Across vaccine and placebo recipients, the breadth of non-spike TCRs was similar. From the TCR breadth and depth analyses, total T cell responses may have been underestimated.

Sample treatment: some 20 received Ad26.COV2.S at low or high dose, single or two shots; about 5 received placebo; per-sample allocation not given. The study sampled participants on day 63 after the first vaccine or placebo injection. A Boston adult aged 18-55 years was the donor. An Ad26 vector carrying the Wuhan-strain SARS-CoV-2 spike served as the vaccine. The sequenced sample was peripheral blood, obtained in a trial of Ad26.COV2.S vaccine versus placebo. The sequence was collected from a person aged 18-60 years who received the Ad26.COV2.S COVID-19 vaccine or a placebo. The genes are TRBV6-6 and TRBJ2-1, with D perhaps TRBD1 or TRBD2 (5 bases each). CDR3 in amino acids: CASSIQGPYYEQFF. CDR3 in DNA: TGTGCCAGCAGTATCCAGGGACCTTACTATGAGCAGTTCTTC.